This T cell receptor (beta chain) appears in the sequencing data of a study of technical replicates of blood from several donors. Germline-derived CDR1 and CDR2 are MNHNY and SVGAGI (reference sequence). CDR3 length: 13 amino acids. The V gene lost 6 bases and the J gene lost 6 bases, with 13 bases spanning the gap. Measured with immunoSEQ multiplex PCR; TCRdb has only the in-frame clones, and not every one. The sample lists more than 75,000 clones, 96% occurring once. The source material was T cells isolated from PBMCs. The chain links TRBV6-6 to TRBJ2-3, with a possible D match to TRBD1 (6 bases). The TCR originated in a human donor in good health. CDR3 sequence reads: CASSLVGGDTQYF. The CDR3 nucleotides read TGTGCCAGCAGCCTCGTAGGGGGTGATACGCAGTATTTT.